The clone carrying this T cell receptor (beta chain) was seen more than once but under ten times. Antigen unknown. Generated by immunoSEQ multiplex PCR, the TCRdb table keeps only in-frame clones and is missing some. The table lists roughly 100,000 clones, 90% to 95% of them singletons. This specimen belongs to a study of graft-versus-host responses after intestinal transplantation. Study overall: Grafts that recipients had were multivisceral, liver-intestinal, or isolated intestinal transplants. Every one of the recipients received anti-thymocyte globulin induction and afterwards took tacrolimus and steroids for around three years.

Looked up from germline, CDR1 is LNHDA and CDR2 is SQIVND (reference sequence). This CDR3 contains 13 residues. With 9 bases removed from V and 1 base from J, the gap between germline ends came to 12 bases. Study-level points and caveats: Among recipient marrow samples, GvH clones were found; some appeared first in ileum or blood.

The sequencing used unstimulated CD4+ T cells sorted from spleen or lymph node cells, collected before transplant. The clonotype originates from a human donor who was the organ donor for an intestinal transplant. The gene calls are TRBV19 and TRBJ1-1; D gene uncertain. CDR3 region: CASLNSGNTEAFF. CDR3 sequence (DNA): TGTGCCAGCCTGAACTCGGGGAACACTGAAGCTTTCTTT. Using reference TRBV19 and TRBJ1-1 for the parts outside the CDR3, the full variable domain is DGGITQSPKYLFRKEGQNVTLSCEQNLNHDAMYWYRQDPGQGLRLIYYSQIVNDFQKGDIAEGYSVSREKKESFPLTVTSAQKNPTAFYLCASLNSGNTEAFFGQGTRLTVV.